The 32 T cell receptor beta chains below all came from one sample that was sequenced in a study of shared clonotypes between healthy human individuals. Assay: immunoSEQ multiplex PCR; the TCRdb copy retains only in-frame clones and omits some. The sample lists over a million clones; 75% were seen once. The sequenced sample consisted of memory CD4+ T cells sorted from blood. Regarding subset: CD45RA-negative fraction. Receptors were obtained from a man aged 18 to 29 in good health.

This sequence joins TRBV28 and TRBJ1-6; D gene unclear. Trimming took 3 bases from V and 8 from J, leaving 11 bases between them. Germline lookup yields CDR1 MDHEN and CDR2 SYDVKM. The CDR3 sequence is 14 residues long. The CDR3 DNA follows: TGTGCCAGCAGTTTCCCCGGGATCGATTCACCCCTCCACTTT. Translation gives CASSFPGIDSPLHF.

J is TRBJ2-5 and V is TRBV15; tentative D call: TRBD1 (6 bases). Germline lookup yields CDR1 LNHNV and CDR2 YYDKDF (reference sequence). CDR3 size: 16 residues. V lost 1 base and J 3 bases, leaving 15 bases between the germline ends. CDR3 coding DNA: TGTGCCACCAGCAGAGGAGACAGGTTTGGGGAAGAGACCCAGTACTTC. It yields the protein CATSRGDRFGEETQYF.

The CDR3 nucleotides read TGTGCCAGCAGTTCGGGACAGGGGGAAAAAAACATTCAGTACTTC. Amino acids: CASSSGQGEKNIQYF. The chain recombines TRBV28 with TRBJ2-4, with 11 bases fitting TRBD1. This CDR3 is 15 amino acids long. Germline V gene sequence: CDR1 MDHEN, CDR2 SYDVKM. Trimming removed 4 bases from V and 4 bases from J; junction bases left unmatched: 3.

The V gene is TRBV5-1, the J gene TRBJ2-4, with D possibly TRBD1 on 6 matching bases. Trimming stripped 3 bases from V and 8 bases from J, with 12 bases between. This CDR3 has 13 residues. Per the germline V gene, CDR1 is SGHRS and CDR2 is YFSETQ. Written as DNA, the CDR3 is TGCGCCAGCAGCTCTCCAGGGGCGGACATTCAGTACTTC. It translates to CASSSPGADIQYF.

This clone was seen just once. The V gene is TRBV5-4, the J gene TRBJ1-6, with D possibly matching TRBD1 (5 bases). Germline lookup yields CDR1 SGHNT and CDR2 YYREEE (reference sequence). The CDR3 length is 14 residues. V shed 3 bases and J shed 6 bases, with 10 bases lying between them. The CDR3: CASSSGTGNSPLHF. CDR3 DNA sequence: TGTGCCAGCAGCTCTGGGACGGGTAATTCACCCCTCCACTTT.

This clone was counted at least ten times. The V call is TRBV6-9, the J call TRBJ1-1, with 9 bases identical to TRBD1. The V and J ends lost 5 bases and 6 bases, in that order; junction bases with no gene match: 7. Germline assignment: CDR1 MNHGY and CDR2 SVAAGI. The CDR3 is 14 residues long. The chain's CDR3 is CASSRQGEKAEAFF. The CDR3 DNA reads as TGTGCCAGCAGTCGACAGGGGGAAAAGGCTGAAGCTTTCTTT.

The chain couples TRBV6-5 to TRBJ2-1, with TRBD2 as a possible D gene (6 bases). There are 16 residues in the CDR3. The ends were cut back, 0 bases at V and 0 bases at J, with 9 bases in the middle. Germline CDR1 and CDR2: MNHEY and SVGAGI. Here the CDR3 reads CASSYSWDFSYNEQFF. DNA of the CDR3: TGTGCCAGCAGTTACTCCTGGGACTTCTCCTACAATGAGCAGTTCTTC.

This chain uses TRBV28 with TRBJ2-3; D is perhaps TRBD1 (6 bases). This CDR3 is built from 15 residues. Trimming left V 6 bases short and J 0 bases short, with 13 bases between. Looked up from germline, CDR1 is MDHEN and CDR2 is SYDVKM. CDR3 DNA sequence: TGTGCCAGCAGCCGCAGGGGTACTAGCACAGATACGCAGTATTTT. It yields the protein CASSRRGTSTDTQYF.

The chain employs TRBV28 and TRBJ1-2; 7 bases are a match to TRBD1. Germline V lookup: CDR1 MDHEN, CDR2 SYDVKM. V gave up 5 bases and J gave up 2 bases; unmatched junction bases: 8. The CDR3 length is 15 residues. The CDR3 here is CASSQLTGLNYGYTF. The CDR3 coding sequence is TGTGCCAGCAGTCAATTGACAGGGCTGAACTATGGCTACACCTTC.

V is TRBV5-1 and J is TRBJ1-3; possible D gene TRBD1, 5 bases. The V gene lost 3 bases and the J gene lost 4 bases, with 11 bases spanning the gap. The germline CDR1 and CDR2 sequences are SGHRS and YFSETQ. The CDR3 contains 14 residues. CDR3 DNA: TGCGCCAGCAGCTATGGGGGGGAAGGAAACACCATATATTTT. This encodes CASSYGGEGNTIYF.

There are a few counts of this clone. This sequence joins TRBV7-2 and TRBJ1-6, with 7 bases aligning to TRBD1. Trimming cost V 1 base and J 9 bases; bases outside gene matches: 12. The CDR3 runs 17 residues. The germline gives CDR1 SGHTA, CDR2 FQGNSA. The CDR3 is CASSLEAGRGLSSPLHF. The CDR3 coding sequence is TGTGCCAGCAGCTTAGAGGCCGGCAGGGGGTTGAGTTCACCCCTCCACTTT.

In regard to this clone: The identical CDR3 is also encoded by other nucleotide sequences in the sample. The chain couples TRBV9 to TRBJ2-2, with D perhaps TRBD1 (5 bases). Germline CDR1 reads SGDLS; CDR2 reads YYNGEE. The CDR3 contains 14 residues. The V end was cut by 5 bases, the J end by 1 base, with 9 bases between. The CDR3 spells CASRGQGNTGELFF. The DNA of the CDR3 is TGTGCCAGCAGGGGGCAGGGGAACACCGGGGAGCTGTTTTTT.

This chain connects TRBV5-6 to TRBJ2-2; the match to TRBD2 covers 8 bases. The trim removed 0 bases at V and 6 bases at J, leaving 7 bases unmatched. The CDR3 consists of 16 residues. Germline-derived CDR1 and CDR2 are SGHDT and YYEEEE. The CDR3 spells CASSLASSSGSGELFF. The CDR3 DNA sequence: TGTGCCAGCAGCTTGGCCAGCTCTAGCGGGTCCGGGGAGCTGTTTTTT.

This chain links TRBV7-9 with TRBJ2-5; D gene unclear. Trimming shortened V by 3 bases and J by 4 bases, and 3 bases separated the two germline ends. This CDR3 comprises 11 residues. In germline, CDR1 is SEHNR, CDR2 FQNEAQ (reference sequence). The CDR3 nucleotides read TGTGCCAGCAGCTTCAGAGAGACCCAGTACTTC. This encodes CASSFRETQYF.

DNA for the CDR3: TGTGCCAGCAGCCTACCCGGGACAGCCAACAATGAGCAGTTCTTC. Amino acids: CASSLPGTANNEQFF. The chain combines TRBV5-4 with TRBJ2-1, with TRBD1 identical over 7 bases. Germline CDR1 is SGHNT and CDR2 is YYREEE (reference sequence). The CDR3 totals 15 residues. V gave up 4 bases and J gave up 5 bases; unmatched junction bases: 9.

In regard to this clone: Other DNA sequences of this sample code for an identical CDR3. The CDR3 spells CASSIGDRAYEQYF. CDR3 sequence (DNA): TGTGCCAGTAGTATTGGGGACCGCGCCTACGAGCAGTACTTC. J is TRBJ2-7 and V is TRBV19, with D perhaps being TRBD1 or TRBD2 (5 bases each). The ends were cut back, 3 bases at V and 2 bases at J, with 11 bases in the middle. The CDR3 consists of 14 residues. Germline-derived CDR1 and CDR2 are LNHDA and SQIVND (reference sequence).

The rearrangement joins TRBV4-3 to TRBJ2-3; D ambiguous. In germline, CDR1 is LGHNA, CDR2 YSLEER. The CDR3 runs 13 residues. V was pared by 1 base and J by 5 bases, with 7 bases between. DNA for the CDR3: TGCGCCAGCAGCCAAGGGGAAAGAGATACGCAGTATTTT. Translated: CASSQGERDTQYF.

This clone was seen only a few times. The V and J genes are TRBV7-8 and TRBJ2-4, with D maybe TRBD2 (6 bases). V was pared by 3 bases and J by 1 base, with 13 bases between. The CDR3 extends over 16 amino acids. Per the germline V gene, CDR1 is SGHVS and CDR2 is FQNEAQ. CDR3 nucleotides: TGTGCCAGCAGCTTTTCGGATGCGGGGGCCAAAAACATTCAGTACTTC. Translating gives CASSFSDAGAKNIQYF.

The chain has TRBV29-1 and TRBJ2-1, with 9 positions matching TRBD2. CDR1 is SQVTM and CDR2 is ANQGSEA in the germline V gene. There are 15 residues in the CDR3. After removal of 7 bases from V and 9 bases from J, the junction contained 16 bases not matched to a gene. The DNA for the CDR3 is TGCAGCGCCACAACAAAGGGCCTACTAGCGGGTGAGCAGTTCTTC. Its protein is CSATTKGLLAGEQFF.

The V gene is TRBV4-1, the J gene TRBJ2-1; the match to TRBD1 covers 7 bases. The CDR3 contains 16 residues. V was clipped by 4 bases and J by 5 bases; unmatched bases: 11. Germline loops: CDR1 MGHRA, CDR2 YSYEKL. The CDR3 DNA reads TGCGCCAGCAGCCTCTGGACAGGCAAAACCCACAATGAGCAGTTCTTC. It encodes CASSLWTGKTHNEQFF.

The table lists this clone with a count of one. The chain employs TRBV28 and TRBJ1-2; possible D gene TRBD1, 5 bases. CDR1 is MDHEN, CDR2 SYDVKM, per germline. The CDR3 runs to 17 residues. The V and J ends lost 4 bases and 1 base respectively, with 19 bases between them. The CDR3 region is CASSYLLKGPYNYGYTF. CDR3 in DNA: TGTGCCAGCAGTTACCTATTGAAGGGACCTTATAACTATGGCTACACCTTC.

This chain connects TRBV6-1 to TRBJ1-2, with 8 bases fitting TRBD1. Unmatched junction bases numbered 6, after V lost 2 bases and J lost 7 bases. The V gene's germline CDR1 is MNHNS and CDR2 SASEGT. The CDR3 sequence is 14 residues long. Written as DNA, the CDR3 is TGTGCCAGCAGTGAACGGACAGGGTGGATTGGCTACACCTTC. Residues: CASSERTGWIGYTF.

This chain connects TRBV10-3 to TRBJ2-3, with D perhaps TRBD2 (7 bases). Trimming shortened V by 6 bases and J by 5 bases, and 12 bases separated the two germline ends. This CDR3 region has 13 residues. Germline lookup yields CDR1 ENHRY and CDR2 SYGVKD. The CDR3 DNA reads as TGTGCCATCAGGGGGGGGCAGGGAGATACGCAGTATTTT. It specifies CAIRGGQGDTQYF.

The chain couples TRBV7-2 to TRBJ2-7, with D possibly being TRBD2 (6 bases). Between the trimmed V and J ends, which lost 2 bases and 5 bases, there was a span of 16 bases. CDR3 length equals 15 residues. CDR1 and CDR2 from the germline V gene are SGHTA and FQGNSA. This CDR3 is CASSLFGGTGNEQYF. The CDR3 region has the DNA TGTGCCAGCAGCTTATTCGGCGGGACGGGAAACGAGCAGTACTTC.

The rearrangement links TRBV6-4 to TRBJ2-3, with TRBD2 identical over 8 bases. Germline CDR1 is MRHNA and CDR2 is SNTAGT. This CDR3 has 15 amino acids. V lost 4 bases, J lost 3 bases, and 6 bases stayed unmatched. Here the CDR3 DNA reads TGTGCCAGCAGTGGTAGCGGGGTCGGTACAGATACGCAGTATTTT. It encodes CASSGSGVGTDTQYF.

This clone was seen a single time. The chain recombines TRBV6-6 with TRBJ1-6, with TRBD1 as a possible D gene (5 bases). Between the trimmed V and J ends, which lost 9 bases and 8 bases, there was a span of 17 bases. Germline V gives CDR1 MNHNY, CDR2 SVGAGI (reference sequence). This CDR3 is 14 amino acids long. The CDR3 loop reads CASSSGVSDSPLHF. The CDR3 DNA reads TGTGCCAGTTCCTCGGGGGTGAGTGATTCACCCCTCCACTTT.

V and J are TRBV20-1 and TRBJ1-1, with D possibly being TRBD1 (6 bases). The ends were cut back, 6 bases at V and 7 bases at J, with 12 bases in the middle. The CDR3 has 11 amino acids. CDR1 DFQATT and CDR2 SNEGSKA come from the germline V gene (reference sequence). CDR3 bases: TGCAGTGCCCAAAGAGGGGGTGAAGCTTTCTTT. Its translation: CSAQRGGEAFF.

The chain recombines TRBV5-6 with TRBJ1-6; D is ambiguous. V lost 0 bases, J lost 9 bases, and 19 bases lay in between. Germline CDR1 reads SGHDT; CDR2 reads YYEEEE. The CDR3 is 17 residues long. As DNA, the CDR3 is TGTGCCAGCAGCTTGGGGTTAATTCCAATAGTGGGTTCACCCCTCCACTTT. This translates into CASSLGLIPIVGSPLHF.

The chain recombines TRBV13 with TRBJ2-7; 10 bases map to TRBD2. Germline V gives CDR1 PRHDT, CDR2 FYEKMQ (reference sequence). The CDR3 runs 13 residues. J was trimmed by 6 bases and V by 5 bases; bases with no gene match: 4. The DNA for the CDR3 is TGTGCCAGCAGCGCTACTAGCGGGATCGAGCAGTACTTC. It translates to CASSATSGIEQYF.

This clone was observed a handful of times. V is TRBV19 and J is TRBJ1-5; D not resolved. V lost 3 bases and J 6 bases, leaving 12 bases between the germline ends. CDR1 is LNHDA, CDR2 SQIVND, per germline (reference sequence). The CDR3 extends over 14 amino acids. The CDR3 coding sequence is TGTGCCAGTAGTATCCCGGGGATCCGTCAGCCCCAGCATTTT. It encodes CASSIPGIRQPQHF.

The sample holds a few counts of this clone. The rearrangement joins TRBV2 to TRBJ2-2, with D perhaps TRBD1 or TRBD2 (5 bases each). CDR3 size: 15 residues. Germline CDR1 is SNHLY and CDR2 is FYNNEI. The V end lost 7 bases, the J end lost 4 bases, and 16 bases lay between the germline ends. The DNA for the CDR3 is TGTGCCAGCAAAGGTGACCGGGGCTTCACCGGGGAGCTGTTTTTT. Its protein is CASKGDRGFTGELFF.

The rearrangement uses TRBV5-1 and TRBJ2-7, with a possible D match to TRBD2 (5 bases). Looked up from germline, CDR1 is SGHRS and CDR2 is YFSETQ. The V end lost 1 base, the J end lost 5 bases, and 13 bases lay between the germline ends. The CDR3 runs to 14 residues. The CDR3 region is CASSLSGSGNEQYF. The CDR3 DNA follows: TGCGCCAGCAGCTTGTCGGGGTCCGGCAACGAGCAGTACTTC.